The 20 T cell receptor beta chains reported below all come from one sample, sequenced in a study of CD4 T cells in relation to SARS-CoV-2 and coronaviruses (dated by TCRdb to about 2021). CD4+ T cells from unexposed donors were collected before the COVID-19 pandemic (2011-2018). After around eleven days of culture, CD4+ T cells were isolated with the EasySep CD4+ T cell isolation kit. Which antigens these TCRs recognize remains unknown. Receptors were amplified or captured by the immunoSEQ multiplex PCR assay. This immuneACCESS table, as held by TCRdb, lists in-frame sequences with V and J called but not all clones. Of the missing ones, under half trace to an unresolved V gene in checked studies; the others have no known cause. The sample includes about 23,000 clones, with around 76% observed a single time. 25% to 30% of the sample is taken by the ten largest. The sample taken for sequencing was CD4+ T cells from PBMCs, cultured in vitro. The source of these receptors is a human donor in good health.

The chain carries TRBV4-1 and TRBJ1-5, with 8 bases fitting TRBD1. This CDR3 contains 15 residues. The junction had 11 bases not matched to a gene; V was cut back by 8 bases and J by 5 bases. In germline, CDR1 is MGHRA, CDR2 YSYEKL. CDR3 protein: CASSSTGANYQPQHF. CDR3 nucleotides: TGCGCCAGCTCGTCGACAGGGGCAAACTATCAGCCCCAGCATTTT.

This clone was seen only a few times. The V and J genes are TRBV24-1 and TRBJ1-5; D is undetermined. V lost 10 bases to trimming and J lost 6 bases, with 18 bases between them. The CDR3 covers 14 residues. Germline V gene data show CDR1 as KGHDR and CDR2 as SFDVKD. CDR3 protein: CATSLSYGGQPQHF. DNA for the CDR3: TGTGCCACGTCTCTTTCATATGGAGGTCAGCCCCAGCATTTT.

This clone was found a few times. The rearrangement links TRBV10-1 to TRBJ2-1; D unresolved. Germline V CDR1 and CDR2: WNHNN, SYGVQD (reference sequence). The V gene lost 0 bases and the J gene lost 11 bases, with 8 bases spanning the gap. The CDR3 runs to 12 residues. The CDR3 spells CASSESYSKQFF. The CDR3 region has the DNA TGCGCCAGCAGTGAGTCGTACTCTAAGCAGTTCTTC.

This clone was counted a few times. V gene TRBV7-2 combines with J gene TRBJ1-5, with 7 bases that match TRBD1. Per the germline V gene, CDR1 is SGHTA and CDR2 is FQGNSA. The CDR3 spans 16 residues. After removal of 5 bases from V and 3 bases from J, the junction contained 10 bases not matched to a gene. CDR3 sequence reads: CASSPHMGQNNQPQHF. DNA for the CDR3: TGTGCCAGCAGCCCGCATATGGGACAGAACAATCAGCCCCAGCATTTT.

The V call is TRBV5-5, the J call TRBJ2-2, with D possibly TRBD1 on 6 matching bases. The V end was cut by 4 bases, the J end by 0 bases, with 19 bases between. CDR3 length: 18 residues. Germline loops: CDR1 SGHKS, CDR2 YYEKEE (reference sequence). The CDR3 DNA reads TGTGCCAGCAGCCGTTGGAGCTGGGGGCGATCGAACACCGGGGAGCTGTTTTTT. Protein sequence: CASSRWSWGRSNTGELFF.

The rearrangement links TRBV5-1 to TRBJ2-3, with unresolved D. V was shortened by 6 bases and J by 0 bases, with 8 bases between the two germline ends. This CDR3 comprises 13 residues. Germline V gives CDR1 SGHRS, CDR2 YFSETQ. CDR3 loop: CASTDASTDTQYF. The DNA of the CDR3 is TGCGCCAGCACCGATGCTAGCACAGATACGCAGTATTTT.

This clone turned up a few times. The chain is built from TRBV24-1 and TRBJ2-3; the D is unclear. The V gene's germline CDR1 is KGHDR and CDR2 SFDVKD. The CDR3 has 11 residues. Deletions cut 5 bases from V and 4 bases from J, with 3 bases between. This CDR3 reads CATSVADTQYF. In DNA, the CDR3 is TGTGCCACCAGTGTCGCAGATACGCAGTATTTT.

This chain connects TRBV5-1 to TRBJ1-1, with D unresolved. With 2 bases removed from V and 1 base from J, the gap between germline ends came to 15 bases. The CDR3 length is 16 residues. In germline, CDR1 is SGHRS, CDR2 YFSETQ. CDR3 sequence: CASSFGLTSRNTEAFF. CDR3 sequence (DNA): TGCGCCAGCAGCTTTGGACTGACTTCTCGGAACACTGAAGCTTTCTTT.

The chain links TRBV5-5 to TRBJ2-5; the match to TRBD2 covers 11 bases. The CDR3 loop spans 15 amino acids. The trim removed 5 bases at V and 4 bases at J, leaving 7 bases unmatched. The germline gives CDR1 SGHKS, CDR2 YYEKEE (reference sequence). CDR3 region: CASSLAGGQVETQYF. The DNA of the CDR3 is TGTGCCAGCAGTTTAGCGGGAGGGCAGGTAGAGACCCAGTACTTC.

The V gene is TRBV18, the J gene TRBJ1-2; no definite D call. This CDR3 contains 13 residues. V gave up 2 bases and J gave up 3 bases, with 7 bases separating them. Germline-derived CDR1 and CDR2 are KGHSH and LQKENI. The CDR3 DNA sequence: TGTGCCAGCTCACCAGACGGGGACTATGGCTACACCTTC. Its translation: CASSPDGDYGYTF.

The chain is built from TRBV19 and TRBJ1-5, with a weak D call TRBD1 (6 bases). Trimming took 5 bases from V and 4 from J, leaving 9 bases between them. The CDR3 consists of 13 residues. Germline lookup yields CDR1 LNHDA and CDR2 SQIVND (reference sequence). The chain's CDR3 is CASSGTPNQPQHF. CDR3 bases: TGTGCCAGTAGTGGGACACCAAATCAGCCCCAGCATTTT.

The chain couples TRBV12-3 or TRBV12-4 to TRBJ2-7, with TRBD1 identical over 7 bases. This CDR3 region has 13 residues. Germline trimming cut 8 bases from V and 6 bases from J; bases unmatched to any gene: 10. The CDR3 protein is CASAYRGPGEQYF. In nucleotides, the CDR3 is TGTGCCAGCGCCTACAGGGGACCGGGCGAGCAGTACTTC.

This chain links TRBV9 with TRBJ2-7; D is possibly TRBD1 or TRBD2 (5 bases each). The CDR3 is 15 amino acids. Germline values: CDR1 SGDLS, CDR2 YYNGEE. The V gene lost 0 bases and the J gene lost 6 bases, with 16 bases spanning the gap. The CDR3 region is CASSVGIGASAEQYF. CDR3 DNA sequence: TGTGCCAGCAGCGTAGGTATCGGGGCCAGCGCCGAGCAGTACTTC.

The chain combines TRBV15 with TRBJ1-6; 9 bases agree with TRBD1. CDR3 size: 16 residues. Per germline, CDR1 LNHNV and CDR2 YYDKDF (reference sequence). The V segment lost 3 bases and the J segment 4 bases; nucleotides outside the gene matches: 4. This CDR3 reads CATSRDRGGYNSPLHF. The CDR3 bases are TGTGCCACCAGCAGGGACAGGGGCGGTTATAATTCACCCCTCCACTTT. Together with reference TRBV15 and TRBJ1-6, the CDR3 gives the full variable domain: DAMVIQNPRYQVTQFGKPVTLSCSQTLNHNVMYWYQQKSSQAPKLLFHYYDKDFNNEADTPDNFQSRRPNTSFCFLDIRSPGLGDTAMYLCATSRDRGGYNSPLHFGNGTRLTVT.

This clone was seen just once. The J gene is TRBJ1-4, the V gene TRBV6-6; no clear D gene. The CDR3 extends over 14 amino acids. The V and J ends lost 0 bases and 7 bases respectively, with 9 bases between them. Germline CDR1 is MNHNY and CDR2 is SVGAGI (reference sequence). CDR3 protein: CASSYSIRSEKLFF. For the CDR3, the DNA is TGTGCCAGCAGTTACTCGATTAGAAGTGAAAAACTGTTTTTT.

J is TRBJ2-1 and V is TRBV7-9, with D possibly TRBD2 on 5 matching bases. This CDR3 is 13 amino acids long. Germline V gives CDR1 SEHNR, CDR2 FQNEAQ (reference sequence). V dropped 0 bases and J dropped 13 bases, with 13 bases sitting between them. CDR3 coding DNA: TGTGCCAGCAGCTTAGCGCCGGACTCTTCACAGTTCTTC. Protein sequence: CASSLAPDSSQFF.

The V and J genes are TRBV3-1 (or the pseudogene TRBV3-2) and TRBJ1-6; D uncertain. This CDR3 has 14 residues. CDR1 and CDR2 from the germline V gene are LGHDT and YNNKEL (reference sequence). V was cut by 1 base and J by 7 bases, with 8 bases left in between. CDR3 nucleotides: TGTGCCAGCAGCCAAGTGACGGAGAATTCACCCCTCCACTTT. Protein sequence: CASSQVTENSPLHF.

A few counts support this clone. The rearrangement uses TRBV6-6 and TRBJ1-6, with D possibly being TRBD1 (6 bases). This CDR3 contains 15 residues. Germline CDR1 reads MNHNY; CDR2 reads SVGAGI (reference sequence). Trimming shortened V by 7 bases and J by 8 bases, and 18 bases separated the two germline ends. This CDR3 reads CASTKQGPWDSPLHF. DNA for the CDR3: TGTGCCAGCACAAAACAGGGTCCCTGGGATTCACCCCTCCACTTT.

The V and J genes are TRBV24-1 and TRBJ2-7, with TRBD1 as a possible D gene (6 bases). The CDR3 length is 14 residues. The germline V gene has CDR1 KGHDR and CDR2 SFDVKD. The V end was cut by 3 bases, the J end by 2 bases, with 10 bases between. The CDR3 loop reads CATSDGGRPYEQYF. Here the CDR3 DNA reads TGTGCCACCAGTGATGGGGGCAGGCCCTACGAGCAGTACTTC.

The chain joins TRBV5-4 to TRBJ2-1; maybe TRBD2 (6 bases). In germline, CDR1 is SGHNT, CDR2 YYREEE (reference sequence). The CDR3 loop spans 12 amino acids. The V and J ends lost 10 bases and 5 bases respectively, with 13 bases between them. CDR3 region: CAPGLANNEQFF. The DNA of the CDR3 is TGTGCCCCTGGGCTAGCGAACAATGAGCAGTTCTTC.